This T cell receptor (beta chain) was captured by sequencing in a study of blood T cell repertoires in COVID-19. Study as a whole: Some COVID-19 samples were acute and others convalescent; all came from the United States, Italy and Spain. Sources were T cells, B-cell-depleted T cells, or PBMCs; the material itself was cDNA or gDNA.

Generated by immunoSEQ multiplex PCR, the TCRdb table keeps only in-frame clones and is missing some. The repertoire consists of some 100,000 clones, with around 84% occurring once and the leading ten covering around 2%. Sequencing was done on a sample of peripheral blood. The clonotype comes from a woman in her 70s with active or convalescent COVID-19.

CDR3 loop: CASSLQGGTEAFF. CDR3 DNA: TGTGCCAGCAGTTTACAGGGAGGTACTGAAGCTTTCTTT. The chain joins TRBV12-3 or TRBV12-4 to TRBJ1-1; tentative D call: TRBD1 (5 bases). CDR3 length: 13 residues. The V gene lost 2 bases and the J gene lost 5 bases, with 9 bases spanning the gap.